These T cell receptor beta chains were read from a single sample in a study. TCRdb called the 5' RACE reads again in MiXCR, with one record for every CDR3 protein. This table has 62,000 or so distinct CDR3 sequences, approximately 23% appearing once. Sequencing input: memory CD4+ T cells sorted from a lymph node. The receptor set was obtained from a female donor with breast cancer. The CDR3 runs from the conserved cysteine through the conserved F or W. Fields, in order: CDR3 DNA, CDR3 protein, V gene, clone size, CDR3 length, J gene, D gene. D genes are given only for firm matches. Only some rows state a clone size, as once, few, many or a class for expanded clones.

cdr3_nt: TGTGCCAGCAGTTATTGGGACAGGGGTGCTCAGCCCCAGCATTTT
cdr3_aa: CASSYWDRGAQPQHF
v_call: TRBV6-2/TRBV6-3
clone_size: once
cdr3_length: 15
j_call: TRBJ1-5
d_call: TRBD1

cdr3_nt: TGTGCCAGCAGTTACTCCCGGAGCTCTGGGGCCAACGTCCTGACTTTC
cdr3_aa: CASSYSRSSGANVLTF
v_call: TRBV6-5
clone_size: few
cdr3_length: 16
j_call: TRBJ2-6
d_call: NA

cdr3_nt: TGTGCCAGCAGTAGTACCCGGGGGAGCTCCTACAATGAGCAGTTCTTC
cdr3_aa: CASSSTRGSSYNEQFF
v_call: TRBV12-3/TRBV12-4
clone_size: many
cdr3_length: 16
j_call: TRBJ2-1
d_call: NA

cdr3_nt: TGTGCCACCAGTGATTGGGGGGCGTCGGAAGAGACCCAGTACTTC
cdr3_aa: CATSDWGASEETQYF
v_call: TRBV24-1
clone_size: once
cdr3_length: 15
j_call: TRBJ2-5
d_call: NA

cdr3_nt: TGCGCCAGCAGCCGGACAGGCCGAAGCACAGATACGCAGTATTTT
cdr3_aa: CASSRTGRSTDTQYF
v_call: TRBV5-1
clone_size: NA
cdr3_length: 15
j_call: TRBJ2-3
d_call: TRBD1

cdr3_nt: TGTGCCAGCAGTGTGCGCCTCTCCTCTGGAAACACCATATATTTT
cdr3_aa: CASSVRLSSGNTIYF
v_call: TRBV25-1
clone_size: NA
cdr3_length: 15
j_call: TRBJ1-3
d_call: NA

cdr3_nt: TGCGCCAGCAGCCAACTGACACGCAACACTGAAGCTTTCTTT
cdr3_aa: CASSQLTRNTEAFF
v_call: TRBV4-1
clone_size: many
cdr3_length: 14
j_call: TRBJ1-1
d_call: NA

cdr3_nt: TGTGCCAGCCTTTTAGGACAGGGAAATTCACCCCTCCACTTT
cdr3_aa: CASLLGQGNSPLHF
v_call: TRBV6-1
clone_size: few
cdr3_length: 14
j_call: TRBJ1-6
d_call: TRBD1

cdr3_nt: TGTGCCAGCAGGCGGGAGAACGCAAGGGAGCAGTTCTTC
cdr3_aa: CASRRENAREQFF
v_call: TRBV6-5
clone_size: NA
cdr3_length: 13
j_call: TRBJ2-1
d_call: TRBD2

cdr3_nt: TGCAGTGCTAGTTCCGGGGAGCTGTTTTTT
cdr3_aa: CSASSGELFF
v_call: TRBV20-1
clone_size: once
cdr3_length: 10
j_call: TRBJ2-2
d_call: NA

cdr3_nt: TGTGCCGGAGGTGGCTCCAATGACAATGAGCAGTTCTTC
cdr3_aa: CAGGGSNDNEQFF
v_call: TRBV10-3
clone_size: NA
cdr3_length: 13
j_call: TRBJ2-1
d_call: NA

cdr3_nt: TGTGCCAGCAGCGCTACAGGGGTATTCGGGTATGGCTACACCTTC
cdr3_aa: CASSATGVFGYGYTF
v_call: TRBV5-6
clone_size: NA
cdr3_length: 15
j_call: TRBJ1-2
d_call: TRBD1

cdr3_nt: TGTGCCACCAGTGATTTAGGCGGCAGAGAAGCTTTCTTT
cdr3_aa: CATSDLGGREAFF
v_call: TRBV24-1
clone_size: few
cdr3_length: 13
j_call: TRBJ1-1
d_call: NA

cdr3_nt: TGCGCCAGCAGCGAAGGCCCGGGACAGGGAAATCAGCCCCAGCATTTT
cdr3_aa: CASSEGPGQGNQPQHF
v_call: TRBV5-1
clone_size: NA
cdr3_length: 16
j_call: TRBJ1-5
d_call: TRBD1

cdr3_nt: TGCGCCAGCAGCTGGGACAATCCAGGAAACACCATATATTTT
cdr3_aa: CASSWDNPGNTIYF
v_call: TRBV5-1
clone_size: NA
cdr3_length: 14
j_call: TRBJ1-3
d_call: NA

cdr3_nt: TGCGCCAGCAGCTTGGAGGGCAGGACCTATTCTGGAAACACCATATATTTT
cdr3_aa: CASSLEGRTYSGNTIYF
v_call: TRBV5-1
clone_size: many
cdr3_length: 17
j_call: TRBJ1-3
d_call: NA

cdr3_nt: TGTGCCAGCAAGGGGGGACTAGCGGGAGGACCCGGGGAGCTGTTTTTT
cdr3_aa: CASKGGLAGGPGELFF
v_call: TRBV12-3/TRBV12-4
clone_size: NA
cdr3_length: 16
j_call: TRBJ2-2
d_call: TRBD2

cdr3_nt: TGTGCCATCAGTGAGGCATTGGAGACTTCCTACGAGCAGTACTTC
cdr3_aa: CAISEALETSYEQYF
v_call: TRBV10-3
clone_size: few
cdr3_length: 15
j_call: TRBJ2-7
d_call: NA

cdr3_nt: TGCGCCAGCAGGCGAGAAATCCAAGAGACCCAGTACTTC
cdr3_aa: CASRREIQETQYF
v_call: TRBV5-1
clone_size: few
cdr3_length: 13
j_call: TRBJ2-5
d_call: NA

cdr3_nt: TGTGCCAGCAGCCCGGGGGGGCCTCGAGAGACCCAGTACTTC
cdr3_aa: CASSPGGPRETQYF
v_call: TRBV12-3/TRBV12-4
clone_size: NA
cdr3_length: 14
j_call: TRBJ2-5
d_call: TRBD2

cdr3_nt: TGTGCCAGCAGGGACACCTATAATTCACCCCTCCACTTT
cdr3_aa: CASRDTYNSPLHF
v_call: TRBV6-5
clone_size: NA
cdr3_length: 13
j_call: TRBJ1-6
d_call: NA

cdr3_nt: TGTGCCAGCAGCTCGACCATTAATTCACCCCTCCACTTT
cdr3_aa: CASSSTINSPLHF
v_call: TRBV7-3
clone_size: NA
cdr3_length: 13
j_call: TRBJ1-6
d_call: NA

cdr3_nt: TGTGCCAGCAGCACAGGACAGGGGGGACATCGTGATCAGCCCCAGCATTTT
cdr3_aa: CASSTGQGGHRDQPQHF
v_call: TRBV5-6
clone_size: many
cdr3_length: 17
j_call: TRBJ1-5
d_call: TRBD1

cdr3_nt: TGTGCCAGTAACAGACAGGTGGATCAGCCCCAGCATTTT
cdr3_aa: CASNRQVDQPQHF
v_call: TRBV19
clone_size: NA
cdr3_length: 13
j_call: TRBJ1-5
d_call: NA

cdr3_nt: TGTGCCAGCAGCCGACGCGCGGGAGAGCAGTTCTTC
cdr3_aa: CASSRRAGEQFF
v_call: TRBV7-3
clone_size: many
cdr3_length: 12
j_call: TRBJ2-1
d_call: NA

cdr3_nt: TGCAGCGTTGAAGAAGGGGGGATACAAATGGCGCCAGATACGCAGTATTTT
cdr3_aa: CSVEEGGIQMAPDTQYF
v_call: TRBV29-1
clone_size: many
cdr3_length: 17
j_call: TRBJ2-3
d_call: NA

cdr3_nt: TGTGCCATCAGTGATAACGGGGCCAACGTCCTGACTTTC
cdr3_aa: CAISDNGANVLTF
v_call: TRBV10-3
clone_size: few
cdr3_length: 13
j_call: TRBJ2-6
d_call: NA